The 5 T cell receptor beta chains below were found in one sample sequenced in a study of T cell responses to AZD1222 COVID-19 vaccine. This table comes from immunoSEQ multiplex PCR, and its TCRdb copy is limited to in-frame clones, with some not included. This table has around 130,000 clones, roughly 90% appearing once. Sequencing was performed on peripheral blood, taken 28 days after the second AZD1222 dose. All receptors come from an adult who received the AZD1222 COVID-19 vaccine.

V gene TRBV28 combines with J gene TRBJ2-3; D tentatively reads TRBD1 or TRBD2 (5 bases each). In germline, CDR1 is MDHEN, CDR2 SYDVKM. This CDR3 region has 15 residues. Trimming shortened V by 6 bases and J by 2 bases, and 15 bases separated the two germline ends. CDR3 in amino acids: CASSRPGQTTDTQYF. The CDR3 region has the DNA TGTGCCAGCAGCCGTCCGGGGCAAACCACAGATACGCAGTATTTT.

This sequence joins TRBV19 and TRBJ2-7; D possibly corresponds to TRBD2 (5 bases). V gave up 4 bases and J gave up 1 base, with 17 bases separating them. Per germline, CDR1 LNHDA and CDR2 SQIVND (reference sequence). The CDR3 has 16 residues. Here the CDR3 reads CASSRVSGLESYEQYF. The CDR3 coding sequence is TGTGCCAGTAGTAGAGTATCCGGACTGGAGTCCTACGAGCAGTACTTC.

The J gene is TRBJ2-7, the V gene TRBV18, with no clear D. The CDR3 totals 14 residues. Trimming cost V 3 bases and J 3 bases, with 12 bases left between them. Looked up from germline, CDR1 is KGHSH and CDR2 is LQKENI. CDR3 residues: CASSPPQRSYEQYF. CDR3 DNA sequence: TGTGCCAGCTCACCGCCCCAGAGGAGCTACGAGCAGTACTTC.

The chain joins TRBV3-1 (or the pseudogene TRBV3-2) to TRBJ1-1; D unclear. The CDR3 length is 14 residues. The V and J ends lost 6 bases and 0 bases respectively, with 11 bases between them. Germline lookup yields CDR1 LGHDT and CDR2 YNNKEL (reference sequence). In nucleotides, the CDR3 is TGTGCCAGCAGTCCACAGAGTTTGAACACTGAAGCTTTCTTT. Residues: CASSPQSLNTEAFF.

The chain joins TRBV7-3 to TRBJ2-2; a weak D match, TRBD1 (6 bases). With 2 bases removed from V and 4 bases from J, the gap between germline ends came to 11 bases. CDR3 length: 15 residues. Germline V gives CDR1 SGHTA, CDR2 FQGTGA. The chain's CDR3 is CASSLGGDGTGELFF. The CDR3 nucleotides are TGTGCCAGCAGCTTAGGGGGCGACGGCACCGGGGAGCTGTTTTTT.